The 21 T cell receptor beta chains below all came from one sample that was sequenced in a study of blood T cell repertoires in COVID-19. The table came from immunoSEQ multiplex PCR; TCRdb's copy has only in-frame clones and leaves some out. The sample lists 450,000 to 500,000 clones, roughly 90% occurring once. The source material was PBMCs or T cells enriched from blood (not recorded which). The receptor set was obtained from a woman aged 18-29 years who had recovered from COVID-19.

The chain links TRBV2 to TRBJ2-3; possibly TRBD1 for D (6 bases). The CDR3 is made up of 15 amino acids. V lost 4 bases and J lost 0, with 11 bases in between. Looked up from germline, CDR1 is SNHLY and CDR2 is FYNNEI. The CDR3 DNA reads as TGTGCCAGCAGTGCCCTGACAGGTAGCACAGATACGCAGTATTTT. Its translation: CASSALTGSTDTQYF.

This sequence joins TRBV2 and TRBJ1-3, with TRBD1 matching 8 bases. The CDR3 totals 16 residues. With 6 bases clipped from V and 2 bases from J, the junction kept 9 bases outside the gene matches. The germline V gene encodes CDR1 SNHLY and CDR2 FYNNEI. The CDR3 DNA reads TGTGCCAGCAGAACCGACAGGGGTTTAACTGGAAACACCATATATTTT. Its protein is CASRTDRGLTGNTIYF.

CDR3 amino acids: CASSLSRDSNQPQHF. The CDR3 region has the DNA TGTGCCAGCAGCTTAAGCAGGGATAGCAATCAGCCCCAGCATTTT. The chain combines TRBV7-2 with TRBJ1-5; a weak D match, TRBD1 (5 bases). Germline V gene sequence: CDR1 SGHTA, CDR2 FQGNSA. The CDR3 covers 15 residues. The V end was cut by 2 bases, the J end by 0 bases, with 8 bases between.

The chain recombines TRBV18 with TRBJ1-1, with 7 bases aligning to TRBD1. Trimming at V came to 6 bases and at J to 5 bases, leaving 9 bases not matched to a gene. Germline assignment: CDR1 KGHSH and CDR2 LQKENI. The CDR3 runs 14 residues. CDR3: CASSDRVRSTEAFF. The CDR3 DNA follows: TGTGCCAGCTCTGACAGGGTAAGAAGTACTGAAGCTTTCTTT.

This clone was seen once. V and J are TRBV25-1 and TRBJ1-5, with D possibly being TRBD1 (6 bases). Germline loops: CDR1 MGHDK, CDR2 SYGVNS. This CDR3 region has 14 residues. V was clipped by 4 bases and J by 3 bases, with 10 bases between them. The CDR3 protein is CASSARDTNQPQHF. In DNA, the CDR3 is TGTGCCAGCAGTGCCCGGGACACCAATCAGCCCCAGCATTTT.

The rearrangement uses TRBV30 and TRBJ1-5; D unresolved. Germline V lookup: CDR1 GTSNPN, CDR2 SVGIG (reference sequence). The CDR3 contains 16 residues. V gave up 2 bases and J gave up 2 bases, with 16 bases separating them. The chain's CDR3 is CAWSSRLGLGNQPQHF. CDR3 sequence (DNA): TGTGCCTGGAGTTCAAGACTTGGCCTCGGCAATCAGCCCCAGCATTTT.

Here the CDR3 reads CASRTPGGPGETQYF. The DNA for the CDR3 is TGTGCCAGCAGGACCCCGGGGGGGCCAGGAGAGACCCAGTACTTC. The chain combines TRBV28 with TRBJ2-5; 8 nucleotides align to TRBD2. V was clipped by 6 bases and J by 4 bases; unmatched bases: 10. Germline V gene lookup returns CDR1 MDHEN and CDR2 SYDVKM. The CDR3 length is 15 residues.

J is TRBJ2-3 and V is TRBV7-8; 10 positions match TRBD1. Trimming at V came to 5 bases and at J to 3 bases, leaving 5 bases not matched to a gene. This CDR3 comprises 15 residues. The germline V gene encodes CDR1 SGHVS and CDR2 FQNEAQ. The CDR3 sequence is CASSAGTGATDTQYF. The CDR3, as DNA: TGTGCCAGCAGCGCCGGGACAGGGGCGACAGATACGCAGTATTTT.

The CDR3 region is CASSSGTGGLNTEAFF. CDR3 in DNA: TGTGCCAGCAGTTCCGGGACAGGGGGCCTGAACACTGAAGCTTTCTTT. This chain uses TRBV5-5 with TRBJ1-1, with 12 nucleotides matching TRBD1. The germline V gene has CDR1 SGHKS and CDR2 YYEKEE (reference sequence). V gave up 5 bases and J gave up 0 bases; unmatched junction bases: 5. The CDR3 length is 16 residues.

This chain connects TRBV7-9 to TRBJ2-2, with TRBD2 identical over 8 bases. V gave up 6 bases and J gave up 4 bases; unmatched junction bases: 10. The CDR3 spans 16 residues. Germline values: CDR1 SEHNR, CDR2 FQNEAQ (reference sequence). CDR3 amino acids: CASSMPRGGITGELFF. DNA for the CDR3: TGTGCCAGCAGTATGCCACGGGGGGGCATCACCGGGGAGCTGTTTTTT.

The chain couples TRBV6-2 or TRBV6-3 to TRBJ1-3; D possibly corresponds to TRBD1 (5 bases). The CDR3 is made up of 16 amino acids. Germline V gene sequence: CDR1 MNHEY, CDR2 SVGEGT. The ends were cut back, 2 bases at V and 0 bases at J, with 11 bases in the middle. The CDR3 spells CASSYGRAFSGNTIYF. The CDR3 DNA follows: TGTGCCAGCAGTTACGGCAGGGCGTTCTCTGGAAACACCATATATTTT.

This chain joins TRBV7-9 and TRBJ1-1, with TRBD1 as a possible D gene (6 bases). Germline values: CDR1 SEHNR, CDR2 FQNEAQ (reference sequence). V was cut by 2 bases and J by 6 bases, with 13 bases left in between. This CDR3 spans 14 amino acids. CDR3 nucleotides: TGTGCCAGCAGCTTACCAGGGGAAATCCCTGAAGCTTTCTTT. It is translated as CASSLPGEIPEAFF.

The CDR3 DNA is TGTGCCAGCAGTTTACAGGGGGCGGACTATGGCTACACCTTC. This sequence encodes CASSLQGADYGYTF. The chain carries TRBV2 and TRBJ1-2; 9 bases line up with TRBD1. The CDR3 loop spans 14 amino acids. J gave up 3 bases and V 5 bases, and 4 bases lay outside the gene matches. In germline, CDR1 is SNHLY, CDR2 FYNNEI.

V and J are TRBV24-1 and TRBJ1-1; 7 nucleotides agree with TRBD1. Germline CDR1 reads KGHDR; CDR2 reads SFDVKD. This CDR3 comprises 12 residues. V shed 9 bases, J shed 1 base, and the junction held 1 base outside the gene matches. CDR3 in DNA: TGTGCCACCCAGGGGGGGAACACTGAAGCTTTCTTT. It translates to CATQGGNTEAFF.

This chain uses TRBV10-2 with TRBJ1-6, with D perhaps TRBD1 (5 bases). Germline CDR1 reads WSHSY; CDR2 reads SAAADI. Trimming cost V 6 bases and J 6 bases, with 12 bases left between them. The CDR3 extends over 14 amino acids. The CDR3 region is CASRDGQSNSPLHF. CDR3 nucleotide sequence: TGCGCCAGCAGGGATGGACAATCTAATTCACCCCTCCACTTT.

This clone was found once. The chain links TRBV5-6 to TRBJ2-1; TRBD2 matches at 12 bases. CDR3 length: 17 residues. V shed 4 bases and J 10 bases; nucleotides not matched to a gene: 15. CDR1 and CDR2 (germline): SGHDT, YYEEEE. The CDR3 loop reads CASSPTTLAGGRREQFF. In DNA form, the CDR3 reads TGTGCCAGCAGCCCGACGACCCTAGCGGGGGGGCGTAGGGAGCAGTTCTTC.

This chain uses TRBV5-1 with TRBJ1-1; D might be TRBD1 (6 bases). Between the trimmed V and J ends, which lost 2 bases and 5 bases, there was a span of 19 bases. This CDR3 is built from 16 residues. CDR1 SGHRS and CDR2 YFSETQ come from the germline V gene. In nucleotides, the CDR3 is TGCGCCAGCAGCTTCCGGACAGAAAGGCAAAATACTGAAGCTTTCTTT. Translation: CASSFRTERQNTEAFF.

This sequence joins TRBV2 and TRBJ1-5, with unresolved D. Germline lookup yields CDR1 SNHLY and CDR2 FYNNEI. Trimming stripped 7 bases from V and 3 bases from J, with 10 bases between. The CDR3 loop spans 13 amino acids. The CDR3 DNA is TGTGCCAGCATGCCCCAGATCAATCAGCCCCAGCATTTT. This sequence encodes CASMPQINQPQHF.

The rearrangement joins TRBV7-2 to TRBJ1-2, with D tentatively TRBD1 (5 bases). The germline CDR1 and CDR2 sequences are SGHTA and FQGNSA. V lost 1 base, J lost 5 bases, and 14 bases lay in between. CDR3 length equals 15 residues. The CDR3: CASSLEGVGTYGYTF. The DNA for the CDR3 is TGTGCCAGCAGCTTAGAGGGTGTGGGGACTTATGGCTACACCTTC.

The chain couples TRBV19 to TRBJ2-3; 8 positions agree with TRBD1. Germline V gives CDR1 LNHDA, CDR2 SQIVND (reference sequence). Unmatched junction bases numbered 11, after V lost 9 bases and J lost 0 bases. This CDR3 contains 16 residues. The CDR3 loop is CASSQGDGLSTDTQYF. The CDR3 nucleotides are TGTGCCAGCTCACAGGGGGACGGACTTAGCACAGATACGCAGTATTTT.

A word on this clone: Other DNA sequences within the sample encode an identical CDR3. J is TRBJ1-2 and V is TRBV3-1 (or the pseudogene TRBV3-2); 7 bases are shared with TRBD1. Germline V lookup: CDR1 LGHDT, CDR2 YNNKEL (reference sequence). J gave up 4 bases and V 1 base, and 0 bases lay outside the gene matches. This CDR3 region has 13 residues. The CDR3 coding sequence is TGTGCCAGCAGCCAAGCAGGGGGCTATGGCTACACCTTC. As protein: CASSQAGGYGYTF.